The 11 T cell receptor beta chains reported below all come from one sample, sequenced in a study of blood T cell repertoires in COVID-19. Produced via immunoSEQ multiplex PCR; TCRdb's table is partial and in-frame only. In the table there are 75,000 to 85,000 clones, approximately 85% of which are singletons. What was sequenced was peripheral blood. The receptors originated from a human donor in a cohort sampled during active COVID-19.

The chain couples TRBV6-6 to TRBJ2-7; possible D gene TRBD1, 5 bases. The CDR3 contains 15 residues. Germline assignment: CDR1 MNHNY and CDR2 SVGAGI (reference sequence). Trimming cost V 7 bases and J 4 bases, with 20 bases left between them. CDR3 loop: CASKAASPGYYEQYF. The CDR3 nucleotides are TGTGCCAGCAAAGCCGCTTCTCCAGGGTATTACGAGCAGTACTTC.

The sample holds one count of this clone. The CDR3 spells CASSVSRGLAGGPSGELFF. CDR3 nucleotide sequence: TGTGCCAGCAGTGTGTCTAGGGGACTAGCGGGAGGGCCATCCGGGGAGCTGTTTTTT. This chain uses TRBV2 with TRBJ2-2, with 16 bases matching TRBD2. Germline assignment: CDR1 SNHLY and CDR2 FYNNEI. J was trimmed by 6 bases and V by 4 bases; bases with no gene match: 11. This CDR3 is 19 amino acids long.

The CDR3 DNA reads TGTGCCAGCAGCCGTGGGGGCAGCGATTTATCCTACGAGCAGTACTTC. Protein product: CASSRGGSDLSYEQYF. V is TRBV7-3 and J is TRBJ2-7; possible D gene TRBD1, 6 bases. Germline V lookup: CDR1 SGHTA, CDR2 FQGTGA. The CDR3 loop spans 16 amino acids. V gave up 5 bases and J gave up 1 base, with 18 bases separating them.

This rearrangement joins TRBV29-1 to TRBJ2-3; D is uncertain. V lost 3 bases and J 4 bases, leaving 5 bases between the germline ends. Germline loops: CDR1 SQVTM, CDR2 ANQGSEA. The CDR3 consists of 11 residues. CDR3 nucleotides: TGCAGCGTTGAGAGCCCAGATACGCAGTATTTT. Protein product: CSVESPDTQYF.

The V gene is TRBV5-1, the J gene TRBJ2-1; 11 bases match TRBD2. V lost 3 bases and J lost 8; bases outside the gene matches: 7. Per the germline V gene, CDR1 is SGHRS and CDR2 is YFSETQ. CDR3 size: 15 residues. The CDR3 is CASSSTSGSPHEQFF. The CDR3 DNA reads TGCGCCAGCAGCTCCACTAGCGGGAGTCCCCATGAGCAGTTCTTC.

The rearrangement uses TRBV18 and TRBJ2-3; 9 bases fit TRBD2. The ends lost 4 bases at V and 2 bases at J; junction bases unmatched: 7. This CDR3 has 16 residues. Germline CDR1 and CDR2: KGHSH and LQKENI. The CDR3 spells CASSLATSGATDTQYF. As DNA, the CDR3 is TGTGCCAGCTCACTAGCGACTAGCGGTGCCACAGATACGCAGTATTTT.

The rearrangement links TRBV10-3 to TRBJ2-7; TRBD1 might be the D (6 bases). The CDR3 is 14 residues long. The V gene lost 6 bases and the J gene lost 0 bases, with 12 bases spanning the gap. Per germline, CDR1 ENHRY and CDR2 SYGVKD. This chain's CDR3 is CAIRTGANSYEQYF. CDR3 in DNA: TGTGCCATCAGGACAGGAGCGAACTCCTACGAGCAGTACTTC.

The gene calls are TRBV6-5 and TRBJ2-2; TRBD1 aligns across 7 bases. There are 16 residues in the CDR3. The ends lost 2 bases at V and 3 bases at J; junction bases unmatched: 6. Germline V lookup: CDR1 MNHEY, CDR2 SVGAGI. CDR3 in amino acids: CASSYLTGVHTGELFF. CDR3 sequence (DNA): TGTGCCAGCAGTTACCTAACAGGGGTCCACACCGGGGAGCTGTTTTTT.

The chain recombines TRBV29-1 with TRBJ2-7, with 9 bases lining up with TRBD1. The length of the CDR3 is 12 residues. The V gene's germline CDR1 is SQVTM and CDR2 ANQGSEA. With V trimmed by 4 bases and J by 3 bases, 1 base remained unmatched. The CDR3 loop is CSVGDRVYEQYF. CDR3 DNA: TGCAGCGTTGGGGACAGGGTCTACGAGCAGTACTTC.

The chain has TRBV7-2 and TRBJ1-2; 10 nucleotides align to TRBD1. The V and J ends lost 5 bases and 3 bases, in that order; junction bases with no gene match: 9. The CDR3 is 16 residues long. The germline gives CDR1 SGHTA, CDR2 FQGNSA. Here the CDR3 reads CASSLIRDRGYYGYTF. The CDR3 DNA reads TGTGCCAGCAGCCTCATCCGGGACAGGGGATACTATGGCTACACCTTC. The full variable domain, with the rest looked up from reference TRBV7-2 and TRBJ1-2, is GAGVSQSPSNKVTEKGKDVELRCDPISGHTALYWYRQSLGQGLEFLIYFQGNSAPDKSGLPSDRFSAERTGGSVSTLTIQRTQQEDSAVYLCASSLIRDRGYYGYTFGSGTRLTVV.

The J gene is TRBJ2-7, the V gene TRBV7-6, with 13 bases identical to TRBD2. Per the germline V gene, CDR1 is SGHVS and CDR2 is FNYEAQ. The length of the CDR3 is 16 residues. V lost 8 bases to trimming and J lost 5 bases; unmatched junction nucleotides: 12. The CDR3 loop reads CASRPLTSGRADEQYF. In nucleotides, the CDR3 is TGTGCCAGCCGTCCCCTTACTAGCGGGAGGGCCGACGAGCAGTACTTC.